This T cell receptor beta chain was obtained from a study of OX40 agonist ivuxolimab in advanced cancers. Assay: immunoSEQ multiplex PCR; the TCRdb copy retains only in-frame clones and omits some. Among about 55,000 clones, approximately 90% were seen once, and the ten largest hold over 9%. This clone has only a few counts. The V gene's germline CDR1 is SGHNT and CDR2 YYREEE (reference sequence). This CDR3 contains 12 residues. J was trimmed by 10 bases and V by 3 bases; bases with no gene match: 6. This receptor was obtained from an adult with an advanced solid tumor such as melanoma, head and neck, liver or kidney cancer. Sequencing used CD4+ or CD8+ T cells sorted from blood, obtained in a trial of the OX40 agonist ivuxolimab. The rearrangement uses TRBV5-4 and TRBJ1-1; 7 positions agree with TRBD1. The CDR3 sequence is CASSYLRTGAFF. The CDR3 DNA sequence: TGTGCCAGCAGCTATTTACGGACAGGAGCTTTCTTT.